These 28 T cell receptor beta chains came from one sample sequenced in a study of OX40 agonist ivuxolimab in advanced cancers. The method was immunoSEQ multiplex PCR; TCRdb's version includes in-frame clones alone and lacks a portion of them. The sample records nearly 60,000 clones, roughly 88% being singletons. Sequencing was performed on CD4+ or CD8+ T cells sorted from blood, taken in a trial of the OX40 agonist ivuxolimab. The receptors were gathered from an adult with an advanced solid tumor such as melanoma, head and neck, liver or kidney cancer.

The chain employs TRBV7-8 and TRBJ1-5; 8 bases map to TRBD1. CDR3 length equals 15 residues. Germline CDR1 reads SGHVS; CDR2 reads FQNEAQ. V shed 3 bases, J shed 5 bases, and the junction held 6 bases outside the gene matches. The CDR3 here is CASSFTGQEDQPQHF. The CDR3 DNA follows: TGTGCCAGCAGCTTTACGGGACAGGAAGATCAGCCCCAGCATTTT.

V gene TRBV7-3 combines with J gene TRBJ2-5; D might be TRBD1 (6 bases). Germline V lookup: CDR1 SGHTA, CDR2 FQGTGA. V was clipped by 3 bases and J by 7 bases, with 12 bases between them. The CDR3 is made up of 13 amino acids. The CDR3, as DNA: TGTGCCAGCAGCTTGAGGGGGATCGGGACCCAGTACTTC. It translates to CASSLRGIGTQYF.

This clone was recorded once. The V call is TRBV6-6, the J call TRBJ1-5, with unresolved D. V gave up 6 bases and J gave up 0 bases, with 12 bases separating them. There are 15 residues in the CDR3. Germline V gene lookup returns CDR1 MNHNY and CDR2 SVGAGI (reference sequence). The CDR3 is CASSPNGYSNQPQHF. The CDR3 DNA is TGTGCCAGCAGCCCCAACGGTTATAGCAATCAGCCCCAGCATTTT.

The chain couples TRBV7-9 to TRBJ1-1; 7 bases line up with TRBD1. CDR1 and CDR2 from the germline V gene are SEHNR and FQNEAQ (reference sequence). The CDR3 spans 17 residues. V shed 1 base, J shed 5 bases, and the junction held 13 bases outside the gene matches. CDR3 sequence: CASSLGEPWTGKTEAFF. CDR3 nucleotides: TGTGCCAGCAGCTTAGGGGAACCCTGGACAGGCAAAACTGAAGCTTTCTTT.

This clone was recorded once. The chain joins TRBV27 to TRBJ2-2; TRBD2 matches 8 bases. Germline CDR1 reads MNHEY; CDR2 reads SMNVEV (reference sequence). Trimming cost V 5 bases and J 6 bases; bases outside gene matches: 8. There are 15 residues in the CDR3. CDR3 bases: TGTGCCAGCAGTCAAACTAGCGGAGTATCCGGGGAGCTGTTTTTT. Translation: CASSQTSGVSGELFF.

This chain's CDR3 is CASGTSLYEQYF. DNA of the CDR3: TGTGCCAGTGGGACCAGCCTCTACGAGCAGTACTTC. J is TRBJ2-7 and V is TRBV28; D is possibly TRBD1 or TRBD2 (5 bases each). The V gene lost 9 bases and the J gene lost 3 bases, with 12 bases spanning the gap. Per the germline V gene, CDR1 is MDHEN and CDR2 is SYDVKM. The CDR3 length is 12 residues.

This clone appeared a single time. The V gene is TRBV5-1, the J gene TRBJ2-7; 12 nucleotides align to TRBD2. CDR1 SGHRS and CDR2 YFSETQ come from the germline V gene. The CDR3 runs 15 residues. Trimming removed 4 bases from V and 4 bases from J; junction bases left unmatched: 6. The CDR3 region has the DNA TGCGCCAGCAGCGATATGACTAGCGGGAGATACGAGCAGTACTTC. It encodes CASSDMTSGRYEQYF.

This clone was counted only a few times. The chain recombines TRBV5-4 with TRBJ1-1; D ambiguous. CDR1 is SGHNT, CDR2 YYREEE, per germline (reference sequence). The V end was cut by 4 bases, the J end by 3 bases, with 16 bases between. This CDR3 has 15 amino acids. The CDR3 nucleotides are TGTGCCAGCAGCCTGGTTGGGTCTTTGGACACTGAAGCTTTCTTT. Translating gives CASSLVGSLDTEAFF.

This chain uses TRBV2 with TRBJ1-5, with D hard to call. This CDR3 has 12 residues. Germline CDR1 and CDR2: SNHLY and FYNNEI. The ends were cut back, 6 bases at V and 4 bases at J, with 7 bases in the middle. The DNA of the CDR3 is TGTGCCAGCAGCCGGTATAATCAGCCCCAGCATTTT. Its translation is CASSRYNQPQHF.

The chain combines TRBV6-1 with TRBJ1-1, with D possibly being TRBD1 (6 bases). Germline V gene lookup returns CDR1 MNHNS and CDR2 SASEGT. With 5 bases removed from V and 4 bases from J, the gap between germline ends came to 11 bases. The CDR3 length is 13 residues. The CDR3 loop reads CASSNYRATEAFF. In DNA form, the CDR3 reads TGTGCCAGCAGTAACTACAGGGCCACTGAAGCTTTCTTT.

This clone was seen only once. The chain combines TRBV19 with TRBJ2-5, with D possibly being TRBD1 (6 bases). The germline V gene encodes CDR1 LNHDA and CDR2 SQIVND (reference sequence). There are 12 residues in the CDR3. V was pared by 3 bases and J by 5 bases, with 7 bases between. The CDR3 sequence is CASSMQGETQYF. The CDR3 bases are TGTGCCAGTAGTATGCAGGGGGAGACCCAGTACTTC.

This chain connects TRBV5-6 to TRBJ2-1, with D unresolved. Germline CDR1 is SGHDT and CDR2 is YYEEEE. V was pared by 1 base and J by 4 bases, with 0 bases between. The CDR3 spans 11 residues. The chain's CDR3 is CASSLYNEQFF. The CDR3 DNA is TGTGCCAGCAGCTTGTACAATGAGCAGTTCTTC.

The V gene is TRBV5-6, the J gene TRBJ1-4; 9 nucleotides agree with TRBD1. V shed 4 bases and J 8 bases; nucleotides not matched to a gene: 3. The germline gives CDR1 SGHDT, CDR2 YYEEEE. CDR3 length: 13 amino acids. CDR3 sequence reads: CASSQQGAEKLFF. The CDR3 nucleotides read TGTGCCAGCAGCCAACAGGGGGCGGAAAAACTGTTTTTT.

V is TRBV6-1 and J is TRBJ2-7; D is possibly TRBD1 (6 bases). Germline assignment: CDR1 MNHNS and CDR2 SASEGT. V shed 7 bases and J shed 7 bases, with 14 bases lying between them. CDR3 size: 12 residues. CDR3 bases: TGTGCCAGCAAGCAAGTAACAGGGGAGCAGTACTTC. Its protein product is CASKQVTGEQYF.

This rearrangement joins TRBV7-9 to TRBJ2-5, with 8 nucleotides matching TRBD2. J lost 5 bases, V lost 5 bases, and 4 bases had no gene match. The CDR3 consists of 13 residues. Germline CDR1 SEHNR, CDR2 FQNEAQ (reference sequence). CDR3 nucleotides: TGTGCCAGCAGCCGAAGCGGGAGTGAGACCCAGTACTTC. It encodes CASSRSGSETQYF.

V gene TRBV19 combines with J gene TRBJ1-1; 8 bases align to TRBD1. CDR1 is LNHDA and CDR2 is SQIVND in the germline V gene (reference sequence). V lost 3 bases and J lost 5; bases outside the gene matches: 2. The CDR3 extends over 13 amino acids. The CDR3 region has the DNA TGTGCCAGTAGTATGACAGGGGAAACTGAAGCTTTCTTT. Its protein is CASSMTGETEAFF.

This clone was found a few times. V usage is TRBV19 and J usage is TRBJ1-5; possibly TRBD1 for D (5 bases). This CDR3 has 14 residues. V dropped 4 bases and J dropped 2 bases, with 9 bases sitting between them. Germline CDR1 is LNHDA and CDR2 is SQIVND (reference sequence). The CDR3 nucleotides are TGTGCCAGTAGTACCCAGGGAGGCAATCAGCCCCAGCATTTT. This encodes CASSTQGGNQPQHF.

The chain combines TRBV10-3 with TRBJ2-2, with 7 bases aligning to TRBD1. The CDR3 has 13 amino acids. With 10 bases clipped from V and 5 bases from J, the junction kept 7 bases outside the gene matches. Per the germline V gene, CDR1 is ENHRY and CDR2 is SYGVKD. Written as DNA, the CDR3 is TGTGCCACCGGGACAGATGGGACCGGGGAGCTGTTTTTT. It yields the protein CATGTDGTGELFF.

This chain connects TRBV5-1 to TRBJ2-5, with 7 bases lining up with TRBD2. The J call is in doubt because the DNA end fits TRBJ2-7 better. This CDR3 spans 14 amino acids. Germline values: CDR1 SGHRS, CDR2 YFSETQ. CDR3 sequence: CASSLDGGTYEQYF. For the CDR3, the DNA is TGCGCCAGCAGCTTGGACGGGGGGACTTACGAGCAGTACTTC.

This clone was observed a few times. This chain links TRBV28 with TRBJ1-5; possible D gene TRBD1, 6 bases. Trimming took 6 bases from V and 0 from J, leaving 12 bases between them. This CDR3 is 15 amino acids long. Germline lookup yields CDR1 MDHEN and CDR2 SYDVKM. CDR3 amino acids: CASRITGSSNQPQHF. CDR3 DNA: TGTGCCAGCAGGATCACAGGGAGTAGCAATCAGCCCCAGCATTTT.

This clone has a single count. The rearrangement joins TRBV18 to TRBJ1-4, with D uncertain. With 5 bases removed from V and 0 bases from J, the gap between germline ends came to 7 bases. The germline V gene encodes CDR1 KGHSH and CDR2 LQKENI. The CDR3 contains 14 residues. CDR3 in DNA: TGTGCCAGCTCAATGGGTGCAACTAATGAAAAACTGTTTTTT. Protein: CASSMGATNEKLFF.

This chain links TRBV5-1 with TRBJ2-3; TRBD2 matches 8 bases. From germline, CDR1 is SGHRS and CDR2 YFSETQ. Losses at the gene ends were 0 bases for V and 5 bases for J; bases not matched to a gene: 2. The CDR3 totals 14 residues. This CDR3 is CASSLASGRDTQYF. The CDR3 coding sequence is TGCGCCAGCAGCTTGGCCAGCGGGAGAGATACGCAGTATTTT.

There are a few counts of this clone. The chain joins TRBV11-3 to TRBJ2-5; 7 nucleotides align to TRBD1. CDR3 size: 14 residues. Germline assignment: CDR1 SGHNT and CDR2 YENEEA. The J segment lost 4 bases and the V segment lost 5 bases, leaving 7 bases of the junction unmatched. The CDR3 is CASSPRQGAETQYF. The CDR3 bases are TGTGCCAGCAGCCCGCGACAGGGCGCAGAGACCCAGTACTTC.

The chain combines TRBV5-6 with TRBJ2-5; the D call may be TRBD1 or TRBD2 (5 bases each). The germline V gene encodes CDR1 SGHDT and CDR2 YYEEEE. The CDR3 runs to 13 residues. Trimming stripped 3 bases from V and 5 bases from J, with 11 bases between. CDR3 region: CASSSGASETQYF. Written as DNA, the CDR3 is TGTGCCAGCAGCTCCGGGGCCTCGGAGACCCAGTACTTC.

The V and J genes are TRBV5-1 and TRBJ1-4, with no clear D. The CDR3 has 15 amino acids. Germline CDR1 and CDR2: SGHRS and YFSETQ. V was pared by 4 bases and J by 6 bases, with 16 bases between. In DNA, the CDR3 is TGCGCCAGCAGCCCTACGAGGAGGTACGATGAAAAACTGTTTTTT. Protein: CASSPTRRYDEKLFF.

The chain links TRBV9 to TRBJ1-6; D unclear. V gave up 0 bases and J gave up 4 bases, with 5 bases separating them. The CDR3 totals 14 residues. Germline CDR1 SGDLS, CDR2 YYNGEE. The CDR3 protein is CASSVEVYNSPLHF. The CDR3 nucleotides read TGTGCCAGCAGCGTAGAAGTGTATAATTCACCCCTCCACTTT.

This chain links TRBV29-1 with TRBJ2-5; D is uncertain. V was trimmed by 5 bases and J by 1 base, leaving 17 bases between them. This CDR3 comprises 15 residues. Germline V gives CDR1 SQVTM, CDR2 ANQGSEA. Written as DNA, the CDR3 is TGCAGCGTTCTCAGGCTCGGAGACTCCCAAGAGACCCAGTACTTC. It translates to CSVLRLGDSQETQYF.

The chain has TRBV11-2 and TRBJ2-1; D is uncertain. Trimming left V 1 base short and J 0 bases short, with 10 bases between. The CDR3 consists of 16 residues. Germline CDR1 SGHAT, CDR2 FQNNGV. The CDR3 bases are TGTGCCAGCAGCTTAGTCCCGGTCTTCTCCTACAATGAGCAGTTCTTC. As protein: CASSLVPVFSYNEQFF.